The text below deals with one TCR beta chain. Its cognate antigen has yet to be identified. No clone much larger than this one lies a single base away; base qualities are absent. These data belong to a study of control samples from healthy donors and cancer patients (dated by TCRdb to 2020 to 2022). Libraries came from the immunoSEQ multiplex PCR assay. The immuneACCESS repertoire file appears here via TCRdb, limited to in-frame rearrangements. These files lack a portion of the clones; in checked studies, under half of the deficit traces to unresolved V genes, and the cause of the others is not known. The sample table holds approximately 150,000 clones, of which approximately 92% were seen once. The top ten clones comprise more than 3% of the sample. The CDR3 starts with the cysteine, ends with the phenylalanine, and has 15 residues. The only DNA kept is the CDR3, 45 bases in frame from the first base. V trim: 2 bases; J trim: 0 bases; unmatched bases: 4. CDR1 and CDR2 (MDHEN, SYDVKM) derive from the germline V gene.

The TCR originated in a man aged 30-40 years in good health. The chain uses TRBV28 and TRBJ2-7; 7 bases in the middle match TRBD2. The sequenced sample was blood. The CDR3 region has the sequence CASSLGGGSSYEQYF. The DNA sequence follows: TGTGCCAGCAGTTTAGGGGGAGGGAGCTCCTACGAGCAGTACTTC.